This T cell receptor (beta chain) comes out of a study of blood T cell repertoires in COVID-19. Across the study: PBMCs, B-cell-depleted T cells, or T cells were the source of the cDNA or gDNA that made up the material.

In the source study's methods: Amplification of reference gene primers was used by the study to estimate nucleated cell counts. This table comes from immunoSEQ multiplex PCR, and its TCRdb copy is limited to in-frame clones, with some not included. The V and J calls and clone size are taken from that table; D and trimming were inferred from the DNA. The table has about 82,000 clones, around four fifths seen once. This clone was detected only a few times. Seattle patient enrollment occurred during active infection, with longitudinal follow-up thereafter. The sample consisted of peripheral blood. This sequence was found in a man between 60 and 75 years old with COVID-19, enrolled during active disease.

CDR3 in amino acids: CASRPSRGQVDEQYF. The CDR3 DNA follows: TGTGCCAGCAGACCGTCCCGGGGACAGGTCGACGAGCAGTACTTC. The rearrangement uses TRBV6-6 and TRBJ2-7, with 8 bases fitting TRBD1. Unmatched junction bases numbered 12, after V lost 6 bases and J lost 5 bases. This CDR3 comprises 15 residues. CDR1 and CDR2 from the germline V gene are MNHNY and SVGAGI (reference sequence).